This T cell receptor beta chain was sequenced during a study of patients and donors after allogeneic stem cell transplantation. In this sample, this clonotype turned up many times. From the RT-PCR reads, TCRdb called clonotypes with MiXCR, one entry per CDR3 protein. The sample records roughly 880,000 distinct CDR3 sequences, roughly 18% being singletons. Sequencing was carried out using blood, either unsorted or a sorted T cell fraction (not recorded which). The TCR sequence derives from a human donor who was either an allogeneic HSCT recipient or a stem cell or donor lymphocyte infusion donor (not recorded which). It is not recorded whose cells these are; they may come from a transplant donor.

In DNA, the CDR3 is TGTGCCAGCAGTTACCGGGACAGAGCCTACGAGCAGTACTTC. Residues: CASSYRDRAYEQYF. The chain employs TRBV6-5 and TRBJ2-7; TRBD1 matches 7 bases. The CDR3 contains 14 residues. V dropped 2 bases and J dropped 2; count of bases not matched to a gene: 3. The V gene's germline CDR1 is MNHEY and CDR2 SVGAGI.